Following are 16 T cell receptor beta chains from one sample sequenced in a study of T-cell reconstitution after alpha-beta-depleted transplantation in children. Preparing the TCRbeta library involved the use of unique molecular identifiers. TCRdb reprocessed the PCR reads with MiXCR, giving one entry per CDR3 protein. Of approximately 350,000 distinct CDR3 sequences listed, roughly 15% are singletons. The sequencing used PBMCs, mostly from graft donor cells, collected 360 days after TCRalphabeta/CD19-depleted stem cell transplant. The source is a male patient aged 2 to 10 who had a stem cell transplant for acute lymphoblastic leukemia, so the T cells may come from the graft donor.

The genes are TRBV6-5 and TRBJ2-1; 7 bases agree with TRBD2. Germline V gene lookup returns CDR1 MNHEY and CDR2 SVGAGI. V was clipped by 0 bases and J by 6 bases; unmatched bases: 14. The CDR3 runs 18 residues. DNA for the CDR3: TGTGCCAGCAGTTACTCAGGGGATTGGCGGGAGCGGGGCAATGAGCAGTTCTTC. Translation gives CASSYSGDWRERGNEQFF.

The sample holds a few counts of this clonotype. The V and J genes are TRBV7-9 and TRBJ1-2; D remains ambiguous. Germline loops: CDR1 SEHNR, CDR2 FQNEAQ (reference sequence). Trimming pared 5 bases from V and 1 base from J, leaving 14 bases between. The CDR3 consists of 15 residues. The CDR3 nucleotides read TGTGCCAGCAGCGTAGACCAGGCGCTTAACTATGGCTACACCTTC. Translated: CASSVDQALNYGYTF.

The chain employs TRBV6-1 and TRBJ2-7; either TRBD1 or TRBD2 may fit D (7 bases each). The length of the CDR3 is 14 residues. V lost 5 bases, J lost 0 bases, and 11 bases lay in between. Germline V gives CDR1 MNHNS, CDR2 SASEGT. For the CDR3, the DNA is TGTGCCAGCAGTCAGGGGGGGCCCTCCTACGAGCAGTACTTC. It codes for CASSQGGPSYEQYF.

V and J are TRBV9 and TRBJ2-5, with TRBD2 identical over 9 bases. In germline, CDR1 is SGDLS, CDR2 YYNGEE. This CDR3 comprises 16 residues. Losses at the gene ends were 0 bases for V and 5 bases for J; bases not matched to a gene: 8. CDR3 bases: TGTGCCAGCAGCGTAGAGGTAGCGGGAGATTGGGAGACCCAGTACTTC. Translated, it gives CASSVEVAGDWETQYF.

This clonotype showed up just a few times. The chain recombines TRBV28 with TRBJ2-7; D is possibly TRBD2 (6 bases). Germline CDR1 MDHEN, CDR2 SYDVKM. This CDR3 has 16 residues. V was cut by 4 bases and J by 1 base, with 17 bases left in between. Here the CDR3 DNA reads TGTGCCAGCAGTTCCCCGACTAGGAGGGGATCCTACGAGCAGTACTTC. Its protein is CASSSPTRRGSYEQYF. Full variable domain (outside the CDR3, taken from reference TRBV28 and TRBJ2-7): DVKVTQSSRYLVKRTGEKVFLECVQDMDHENMFWYRQDPGLGLRLIYFSYDVKMKEKGDIPEGYSVSREKKERFSLILESASTNQTSMYLCASSSPTRRGSYEQYFGPGTRLTVT.

This clonotype was detected once. The V and J genes are TRBV9 and TRBJ2-3, with TRBD2 matching over 14 bases. Germline CDR1 SGDLS, CDR2 YYNGEE. The CDR3 contains 18 residues. J was trimmed by 1 base and V by 3 bases; bases with no gene match: 7. CDR3 residues: CASSAQEGLAGGTDTQYF. Written as DNA, the CDR3 is TGTGCCAGCAGCGCTCAAGAGGGACTAGCGGGAGGCACAGATACGCAGTATTTT. Complete variable domain (other parts from reference TRBV9 and TRBJ2-3): DSGVTQTPKHLITATGQRVTLRCSPRSGDLSVYWYQQSLDQGLQFLIQYYNGEERAKGNILERFSAQQFPDLHSELNLSSLELGDSALYFCASSAQEGLAGGTDTQYFGPGTRLTVL.

This clonotype was picked up a small number of times. The rearrangement links TRBV21-1 to TRBJ2-1; TRBD2 is taken as the D call from the table, unchecked against the DNA. TRBV21-1 is classified as a pseudogene. The CDR3 consists of 16 residues. CDR3 in DNA: TGTGCCCACAGATTGGGGAAGGGGCCTCCGGTGAATGAGCAGTTCTTC. It specifies CAHRLGKGPPVNEQFF.

On this clonotype itself: A read error is likely, as this CDR3 ends without the conserved phenylalanine or tryptophan. The V gene is TRBV10-3, the J gene TRBJ2-1; 11 nucleotides line up with TRBD2. CDR3 size: 14 residues. V trimming: 10 bases; J trimming: 6 bases; junction bases outside the gene matches: 8. Germline CDR1 is ENHRY and CDR2 is SYGVKD. CDR3 sequence reads: CATELAGGLNEQFS. CDR3 DNA sequence: TGTGCCACCGAATTAGCGGGAGGGCTCAATGAGCAGTTCTCC.

This clonotype was observed a few times. This rearrangement joins TRBV4-3 to TRBJ1-5; 8 bases map to TRBD1. This CDR3 is built from 18 residues. V lost 0 bases, J lost 3 bases, and 10 bases stayed unmatched. The V gene's germline CDR1 is LGHNA and CDR2 YSLEER. The CDR3 coding sequence is TGCGCCAGCAGCCAAGATTTCCGGACAGGGATCTTCAATCAGCCCCAGCATTTT. Protein sequence: CASSQDFRTGIFNQPQHF.

The chain couples TRBV7-9 to TRBJ2-5; D is unclear. The V gene lost 0 bases and the J gene lost 5 bases, with 10 bases spanning the gap. Per germline, CDR1 SEHNR and CDR2 FQNEAQ (reference sequence). This CDR3 has 14 residues. CDR3 sequence (DNA): TGTGCCAGCAGCTTAGCGCAGGCTGCCGAGACCCAGTACTTC. This translates into CASSLAQAAETQYF.

The V and J genes are TRBV2 and TRBJ2-5; possibly TRBD1 or TRBD2 for D (5 bases each). Germline V gene sequence: CDR1 SNHLY, CDR2 FYNNEI. The CDR3 spans 15 residues. Trimming cost V 8 bases and J 0 bases, with 16 bases left between them. DNA for the CDR3: TGTGCCAGCGGGGCCCCGCTAGCAAACCAAGAGACCCAGTACTTC. Translating gives CASGAPLANQETQYF.

The CDR3: CASSYWAEWDEQFF. CDR3 bases: TGTGCCAGCAGTTACTGGGCGGAATGGGATGAGCAGTTCTTC. The rearrangement links TRBV6-5 to TRBJ2-1; D unclear. V dropped 1 base and J dropped 8 bases, with 12 bases sitting between them. From germline, CDR1 is MNHEY and CDR2 SVGAGI. This CDR3 has 14 amino acids.

The V gene is TRBV7-2, the J gene TRBJ2-1; the D gene is possibly TRBD2 (6 bases). This CDR3 region has 16 residues. In germline, CDR1 is SGHTA, CDR2 FQGNSA. V was clipped by 1 base and J by 0 bases, with 10 bases between them. CDR3 protein: CASSLVGGSSYNEQFF. The CDR3 DNA follows: TGTGCCAGCAGCTTAGTCGGAGGGAGCTCCTACAATGAGCAGTTCTTC. Using reference TRBV7-2 and TRBJ2-1 for the parts outside the CDR3, the full variable domain is GAGVSQSPSNKVTEKGKDVELRCDPISGHTALYWYRQSLGQGLEFLIYFQGNSAPDKSGLPSDRFSAERTGGSVSTLTIQRTQQEDSAVYLCASSLVGGSSYNEQFFGPGTRLTVL.

The chain carries TRBV6-5 and TRBJ1-5, with TRBD1 matching 7 bases. The CDR3 is made up of 13 amino acids. With V trimmed by 6 bases and J by 6 bases, 5 bases remained unmatched. CDR1 and CDR2 from the germline V gene are MNHEY and SVGAGI. CDR3: CASRRTGGQPQHF. The CDR3 DNA follows: TGTGCCAGCAGAAGGACAGGCGGTCAGCCCCAGCATTTT.

This clonotype was picked up many times. The rearrangement joins TRBV29-1 to TRBJ2-7, with D possibly TRBD1 on 6 matching bases. V shed 7 bases and J shed 1 base, with 11 bases lying between them. The CDR3 spans 12 residues. Germline lookup yields CDR1 SQVTM and CDR2 ANQGSEA. The CDR3 reads CSALDRSYEQYF. In nucleotides, the CDR3 is TGCAGCGCTTTGGACAGATCCTACGAGCAGTACTTC.

The chain employs TRBV9 and TRBJ2-1; the D gene is possibly TRBD2 (6 bases). CDR3 length: 18 residues. In germline, CDR1 is SGDLS, CDR2 YYNGEE. V was pared by 1 base and J by 8 bases, with 25 bases between. The CDR3 nucleotides read TGTGCCAGCAGCGTACTAAGGAGGGGCAGTACGTTCGTGGATGAGCAGTTCTTC. Protein sequence: CASSVLRRGSTFVDEQFF.